Listed below are T cell receptor beta chains from one sample, sequenced in a study of blood T cells in healthy people across ages. TCRdb independently ran MiXCR on the 5' RACE reads; one entry per CDR3 protein. Among some 1.6 million distinct CDR3 sequences listed, around 35% were seen once. The sample was blood. The origin of the receptors is a woman aged 30 to 39 in good health. Each CDR3 is given with its conserved first and last residue. The D gene is left open where the match is weak. Size is omitted from some rows. Given values are once, few, many or a class for expanded clones.

cdr3_aa: CASSQERSNQPQHF
cdr3_nt: TGCGCCAGCAGCCAAGAAAGGAGCAATCAGCCCCAGCATTTT
d_call: -
clone_size: few
j_call: TRBJ1-5
v_call: TRBV4-1

cdr3_aa: CASSMPNQPQHF
cdr3_nt: TGTGCCAGTAGTATGCCAAATCAGCCCCAGCATTTT
d_call: -
clone_size: -
j_call: TRBJ1-5
v_call: TRBV19

cdr3_aa: CASSLARWETQYF
cdr3_nt: TGTGCCAGCAGCTTAGCCCGGTGGGAGACCCAGTACTTC
d_call: -
clone_size: few
j_call: TRBJ2-5
v_call: TRBV11-2

cdr3_aa: CATSTGRGAPYEQYF
cdr3_nt: TGTGCCACCAGCACTGGGCGTGGGGCCCCCTACGAGCAGTACTTC
d_call: -
clone_size: many
j_call: TRBJ2-7
v_call: TRBV15

cdr3_aa: CSAYLSETQYF
cdr3_nt: TGCAGTGCTTACCTTAGCGAGACCCAGTACTTC
d_call: -
clone_size: many
j_call: TRBJ2-5
v_call: TRBV20-1

cdr3_aa: CASSPGGRSGGTDTQYF
cdr3_nt: TGTGCCAGCAGCCCTGGTGGTCGGAGCGGGGGGACAGATACGCAGTATTTT
d_call: TRBD2
clone_size: few
j_call: TRBJ2-3
v_call: TRBV5-4

cdr3_aa: CSARASGRSYNEQFF
cdr3_nt: TGCAGTGCTAGGGCTAGCGGGAGATCCTACAATGAGCAGTTCTTC
d_call: TRBD2
clone_size: -
j_call: TRBJ2-1
v_call: TRBV20-1

cdr3_aa: CSARRGQGGEKLFF
cdr3_nt: TGCAGTGCCAGGAGGGGGCAGGGAGGAGAAAAACTGTTTTTT
d_call: TRBD1
clone_size: many
j_call: TRBJ1-4
v_call: TRBV20-1

cdr3_aa: CASRALSRSGNTIYF
cdr3_nt: TGTGCCAGCAGGGCCCTATCGAGGTCTGGAAACACCATATATTTT
d_call: -
clone_size: -
j_call: TRBJ1-3
v_call: TRBV6-6

cdr3_aa: CASSVSGAQLSGANVLTF
cdr3_nt: TGTGCCAGCAGCGTATCGGGGGCACAATTATCTGGGGCCAACGTCCTGACTTTC
d_call: -
clone_size: once
j_call: TRBJ2-6
v_call: TRBV9

cdr3_aa: CASSPQPGSEAFF
cdr3_nt: TGTGCCAGCAGCCCCCAGCCAGGTTCTGAAGCTTTCTTT
d_call: -
clone_size: -
j_call: TRBJ1-1
v_call: TRBV7-3

cdr3_aa: CSARSLRQGYRLSEKLFF
cdr3_nt: TGTAGTGCTAGAAGCCTTCGACAGGGGTATCGTTTAAGTGAAAAACTGTTTTTT
d_call: TRBD1
clone_size: -
j_call: TRBJ1-4
v_call: TRBV20-1

cdr3_aa: CASGSQNIQYF
cdr3_nt: TGTGCCAGCGGCAGCCAAAACATTCAGTACTTC
d_call: -
clone_size: few
j_call: TRBJ2-4
v_call: TRBV3-1

cdr3_aa: CASTFNYGYTF
cdr3_nt: TGTGCCAGCACGTTTAACTATGGCTACACCTTC
d_call: -
clone_size: -
j_call: TRBJ1-2
v_call: TRBV6-1

cdr3_aa: CASSEVSLGYGYTF
cdr3_nt: TGCGCCAGCAGCGAGGTCTCCCTAGGATATGGCTACACCTTC
d_call: -
clone_size: -
j_call: TRBJ1-2
v_call: TRBV5-1

cdr3_aa: CANLGSPTGLYGYTF
cdr3_nt: TGTGCCAACCTAGGATCTCCGACCGGTTTGTATGGCTACACCTTC
d_call: -
clone_size: -
j_call: TRBJ1-2
v_call: TRBV2

cdr3_aa: CASSLLAPGRTGSKETQYF
cdr3_nt: TGTGCCAGCAGCTTATTGGCTCCTGGTAGGACAGGGTCAAAAGAGACCCAGTACTTC
d_call: TRBD1
clone_size: -
j_call: TRBJ2-5
v_call: TRBV7-8

cdr3_aa: CASSLVASLNTGELFF
cdr3_nt: TGTGCCAGCAGCTTAGTTGCTAGCCTTAACACCGGGGAGCTGTTTTTT
d_call: -
clone_size: few
j_call: TRBJ2-2
v_call: TRBV7-6

cdr3_aa: CASGPGQLNIQYF
cdr3_nt: TGCGCCAGCGGCCCGGGACAGTTAAACATTCAGTACTTC
d_call: TRBD1
clone_size: many
j_call: TRBJ2-4
v_call: TRBV5-1

cdr3_aa: CASMGGELFF
cdr3_nt: TGTGCCAGCATGGGCGGGGAGCTGTTTTTT
d_call: -
clone_size: -
j_call: TRBJ2-2
v_call: TRBV6-1

cdr3_aa: CSARVEGFPEKLFF
cdr3_nt: TGCAGTGCTAGAGTCGAGGGTTTTCCTGAAAAACTGTTTTTT
d_call: -
clone_size: -
j_call: TRBJ1-4
v_call: TRBV20-1

cdr3_aa: CASSQDSAARCNEQFF
cdr3_nt: TGTGCCAGCAGCCAAGATTCAGCTGCTCGCTGCAATGAGCAGTTCTTC
d_call: -
clone_size: -
j_call: TRBJ2-1
v_call: TRBV4-2

cdr3_aa: CAISVDSLGEQFF
cdr3_nt: TGTGCCATCAGCGTAGACAGCCTTGGGGAGCAGTTCTTC
d_call: -
clone_size: -
j_call: TRBJ2-1
v_call: TRBV10-3

cdr3_aa: CASSVGTSAGAYTQYF
cdr3_nt: TGTGCCAGCAGCGTAGGGACTAGCGCTGGCGCATATACGCAGTATTTT
d_call: TRBD2
clone_size: few
j_call: TRBJ2-3
v_call: TRBV9

cdr3_aa: CSASGSRMNEQFF
cdr3_nt: TGCAGTGCTAGCGGGAGTCGGATGAATGAGCAGTTCTTC
d_call: -
clone_size: few
j_call: TRBJ2-1
v_call: TRBV20-1

cdr3_aa: CASSLVPPQHF
cdr3_nt: TGTGCCAGCAGCTTAGTTCCGCCCCAGCATTTT
d_call: -
clone_size: few
j_call: TRBJ1-5
v_call: TRBV7-8

cdr3_aa: CAISAGQGLRSETQYF
cdr3_nt: TGTGCCATCAGTGCAGGACAGGGACTTCGGTCAGAGACCCAGTACTTC
d_call: TRBD1
clone_size: few
j_call: TRBJ2-5
v_call: TRBV10-3

cdr3_aa: CSSGNTGELFF
cdr3_nt: TGCAGTAGCGGGAACACCGGGGAGCTGTTTTTT
d_call: -
clone_size: -
j_call: TRBJ2-2
v_call: TRBV20-1

cdr3_aa: CASSFRGSDADTQYF
cdr3_nt: TGTGCCAGCAGTTTTCGCGGGAGTGACGCAGATACGCAGTATTTT
d_call: TRBD2
clone_size: few
j_call: TRBJ2-3
v_call: TRBV28

cdr3_aa: CASSVDGRGNDEQFF
cdr3_nt: TGTGCCAGCAGCGTAGACGGGAGGGGCAACGATGAGCAGTTCTTC
d_call: TRBD2
clone_size: once
j_call: TRBJ2-1
v_call: TRBV9

cdr3_aa: CSATGGTIEQYF
cdr3_nt: TGCAGTGCCACAGGCGGGACGATCGAGCAGTACTTC
d_call: -
clone_size: -
j_call: TRBJ2-7
v_call: TRBV20-1

cdr3_aa: CASRVGGGTEAFF
cdr3_nt: TGTGCCAGCAGGGTGGGGGGCGGGACTGAAGCTTTCTTT
d_call: -
clone_size: -
j_call: TRBJ1-1
v_call: TRBV27

cdr3_aa: CSVVIMGGARNEQFF
cdr3_nt: TGCAGCGTTGTTATAATGGGGGGGGCGAGAAATGAGCAGTTCTTC
d_call: -
clone_size: few
j_call: TRBJ2-1
v_call: TRBV29-1

cdr3_aa: CACSEGDRGFRETQYF
cdr3_nt: TGTGCCTGCAGTGAAGGGGACAGGGGGTTCCGGGAGACCCAGTACTTC
d_call: TRBD1
clone_size: once
j_call: TRBJ2-5
v_call: TRBV25-1

cdr3_aa: CARPQGASGQNNEQFF
cdr3_nt: TGTGCCAGACCCCAGGGGGCTAGCGGGCAAAACAATGAGCAGTTCTTC
d_call: -
clone_size: -
j_call: TRBJ2-1
v_call: TRBV19

cdr3_aa: CASKRGITSPYF
cdr3_nt: TGTGCCAGCAAGAGGGGTATTACTAGCCCGTACTTC
d_call: -
clone_size: few
j_call: TRBJ2-5
v_call: TRBV28

cdr3_aa: CASRGTANVLTF
cdr3_nt: TGTGCCAGTAGGGGGACGGCGAACGTCCTGACTTTC
d_call: -
clone_size: -
j_call: TRBJ2-6
v_call: TRBV19

cdr3_aa: CASSADLGQGSTEAFF
cdr3_nt: TGTGCCAGCAGCGCAGACCTCGGACAGGGGTCCACTGAAGCTTTCTTT
d_call: TRBD1
clone_size: few
j_call: TRBJ1-1
v_call: TRBV9

cdr3_aa: CSARTSGRTWMTQYF
cdr3_nt: TGCAGTGCAAGGACTAGCGGGAGAACTTGGATGACCCAGTACTTC
d_call: TRBD2
clone_size: -
j_call: TRBJ2-5
v_call: TRBV20-1

cdr3_aa: CASASGTRPYNEQFF
cdr3_nt: TGTGCCAGCGCCTCCGGGACTAGACCTTACAATGAGCAGTTCTTC
d_call: TRBD2
clone_size: -
j_call: TRBJ2-1
v_call: TRBV6-5

cdr3_aa: CSVGTFSYEQYF
cdr3_nt: TGCAGCGTTGGGACATTCTCCTACGAGCAGTACTTC
d_call: -
clone_size: few
j_call: TRBJ2-7
v_call: TRBV29-1

cdr3_aa: CASSSRTGFMWDTEAFF
cdr3_nt: TGCGCCAGCAGCTCGCGGACAGGATTTATGTGGGACACTGAAGCTTTCTTT
d_call: TRBD1
clone_size: -
j_call: TRBJ1-1
v_call: TRBV5-1

cdr3_aa: CASSLTSVSSNNEQFF
cdr3_nt: TGCGCCAGCAGCTTGACTAGCGTGAGCTCCAACAATGAGCAGTTCTTC
d_call: TRBD2
clone_size: once
j_call: TRBJ2-1
v_call: TRBV5-1